This T cell receptor (beta chain) derives from a study of shared clonotypes between healthy human individuals. Study-level information: Aged between 18 and 49, the donors were a couple of women and three men. CD8 memory received one plate per donor, CD8 naive two, CD4 memory three and CD4 naive three. Regarding the study as a whole: Larger estimated richness was generally recorded for naive subsets relative to memory subsets.

From germline, CDR1 is SGHDT and CDR2 YYEEEE. The CDR3 is made up of 14 amino acids. Trimming left V 2 bases short and J 4 bases short, with 12 bases between. Only in-frame clones appear in the TCRdb table, and some are missing; sequencing was by immunoSEQ multiplex PCR. The data show around 2,000,000 clones, about 95% seen once. Comment on this clone: Its target is unknown.

Selected positively for CCR7 and CD45RO-negative, naive CD8 cells excluded terminally differentiated effector memory CD45RA+ cells. None of the donors, who were healthy HIV-negative adults, had recently had acute infections or vaccinations. The sequenced sample was naive CD8+ T cells sorted from blood. This clonotype originated in a man aged 18 to 30 in good health. This chain links TRBV5-6 with TRBJ2-5; D perhaps matches TRBD1 (6 bases). The CDR3 protein is CASSFTGFGETQYF. CDR3 nucleotide sequence: TGTGCCAGCAGCTTTACAGGGTTTGGAGAGACCCAGTACTTC.